This entry concerns a single T cell receptor beta chain. Its antigen is unidentified. Free of recent acute infections or vaccinations, the donors were healthy HIV-negative adults. Profiled with immunoSEQ multiplex PCR; TCRdb holds only in-frame clones, not every one. This table has approximately 1,500,000 clones, 95% to 99% appearing once. This entry comes from a study of shared clonotypes between healthy human individuals. Whole-study results and caveats: Generally, naive subsets (rather than memory subsets) showed larger estimated richness.

This TCR was sampled from a young man in good health. Sequencing input: naive CD4+ T cells sorted from blood. Subset described: CD45RA+ positively selected.

The CDR3 is CASSSGRVSPYTDTQYF. The DNA for the CDR3 is TGTGCCAGCAGCTCAGGGAGGGTAAGCCCCTACACAGATACGCAGTATTTT. The gene calls are TRBV11-3 and TRBJ2-3; the match to TRBD2 covers 7 bases. The trim removed 4 bases at V and 2 bases at J, leaving 12 bases unmatched. The CDR3 is 17 residues long. Germline V CDR1 and CDR2: SGHNT, YENEEA.